This T cell receptor (beta chain) was observed in a study of T cell repertoires in cytomegalovirus infection. Germline lookup yields CDR1 SGHTA and CDR2 FQGNSA. V was trimmed by 3 bases and J by 4 bases, leaving 9 bases between them. This CDR3 contains 13 residues. One entry per CDR3 protein, called by TCRdb with MiXCR from the reads. Of 680,000 or so distinct CDR3 sequences listed, around a third were seen once; the top ten hold approximately 18%. Notes on this clonotype: Its antigen remains unidentified.

This sequence originates from a human donor in good health (CMV status not recorded). Some clones in this sample may be carry-over from other donors' samples. The chain couples TRBV7-2 to TRBJ2-5; the D gene could be TRBD1 or TRBD2 (5 bases each). Sequences were derived from cultured PBMCs, sampled from culture after CMV antigen stimulation. CDR3: CASSLKGTETQYF. The CDR3 DNA follows: TGTGCCAGCAGCTTGAAAGGGACAGAGACCCAGTACTTC.